Below, 6 T cell receptor beta chains from the same sample are listed, as sequenced in a study of T cell repertoires in cytomegalovirus infection (dated by TCRdb to the late 2010s). Sequencing used an Illumina HiSeq 1500. In-frame beta chains were kept once TCRdb had trimmed the public reads at Q25 with fastp and called clones with MiXCR. Each CDR3 protein gets just one entry, which takes the most common genes and DNA from the rows behind it. In this sample the table shows approximately 500,000 distinct CDR3 sequences, about 15% of which occur a single time. The ten largest clones capture 24% of the sample. Material for sequencing was CD8+ T cells from PBMCs. The receptors derive from a human donor in good health (CMV status not recorded). Some clones in this sample may be carry-over from other donors' samples.

This clonotype has only a few counts. The rearrangement uses TRBV9 and TRBJ2-3; 10 positions agree with TRBD2. The CDR3 extends over 17 amino acids. The germline V gene has CDR1 SGDLS and CDR2 YYNGEE. The ends lost 2 bases at V and 3 bases at J; junction bases unmatched: 9. CDR3 loop: CASSVGGAGGPTDTQYF. The CDR3 bases are TGTGCCAGCAGCGTTGGGGGAGCGGGAGGGCCGACAGATACGCAGTATTTT.

The rearrangement joins TRBV18 to TRBJ2-7; TRBD2 aligns across 7 bases. Germline V gene sequence: CDR1 KGHSH, CDR2 LQKENI. V lost 5 bases to trimming and J lost 7 bases; unmatched junction nucleotides: 11. This CDR3 has 14 residues. The CDR3 DNA sequence: TGTGCCAGCTCAATCTGGCGGGAGTCGGGGGAGCAGTACTTC. Residues: CASSIWRESGEQYF.

The genes are TRBV12-3 or TRBV12-4 and TRBJ2-7; 8 positions agree with TRBD2. The CDR3 runs 15 residues. Trimming at V came to 5 bases and at J to 3 bases, leaving 9 bases not matched to a gene. The CDR3 coding sequence is TGTGCCAGCAGTCCCCTGGAGCGGGGGTTCTACGAGCAGTACTTC. This codes for CASSPLERGFYEQYF.

Of note for this clonotype: This may stem from a read error, because a much larger clone lies one nucleotide away. J is TRBJ2-3 and V is TRBV28; tentatively, D is TRBD2 (6 bases). The CDR3 covers 16 residues. Between the trimmed V and J ends, which lost 3 bases and 3 bases, there was a span of 16 bases. The germline gives CDR1 MDHEN, CDR2 SYDVKM. The CDR3 DNA reads TGTGCCAGCAGTTTGGCTTGGGGAGGTAGAACAGATACGCAGTATTTT. Protein sequence: CASSLAWGGRTDTQYF.

This clonotype was seen repeatedly, ten times or more. This sequence joins TRBV2 and TRBJ1-5; D perhaps matches TRBD1 (5 bases). The V end lost 4 bases, the J end lost 7 bases, and 11 bases lay between the germline ends. The CDR3 totals 13 residues. Germline values: CDR1 SNHLY, CDR2 FYNNEI. The CDR3 DNA is TGTGCCAGCAGTGCGGGGGAACACCAGCCCCAGCATTTT. As protein: CASSAGEHQPQHF. The entire variable domain, with the rest obtained from reference TRBV2 and TRBJ1-5, is as follows: EPEVTQTPSHQVTQMGQEVILRCVPISNHLYFYWYRQILGQKVEFLVSFYNNEISEKSEIFDDQFSVERPDGSNFTLKIRSTKLEDSAMYFCASSAGEHQPQHFGDGTRLSIL.

This clonotype occurred a few times. V usage is TRBV9 and J usage is TRBJ2-3; TRBD2 matches at 12 bases. The CDR3 is 18 residues long. Trimming cost V 1 base and J 0 bases; bases outside gene matches: 6. CDR1 is SGDLS, CDR2 YYNGEE, per germline. The CDR3 reads CASSVPTSGSGSTDTQYF. Here the CDR3 DNA reads TGTGCCAGCAGCGTACCGACTAGCGGGAGCGGCAGCACAGATACGCAGTATTTT.